This paragraph covers one T cell receptor (beta chain) sequence. Germline loops: CDR1 MGHRA, CDR2 YSYEKL. V lost 1 base and J lost 4, with 10 bases in between. This CDR3 region has 14 residues. The record originates from a study of blood T cell repertoires in COVID-19. Study details: PBMCs, B-cell-depleted T cells, or T cells were the source of the cDNA or gDNA that made up the material.

Sequenced by immunoSEQ multiplex PCR; TCRdb stores in-frame clones only, minus some. The table has fewer than 350,000 clones, approximately 86% seen once; the top ten hold over 10%. The sequence derives from a woman in her sixties or seventies with COVID-19, enrolled during active disease. Material: peripheral blood. V usage is TRBV4-1 and J usage is TRBJ1-1, with TRBD1 as a possible D gene (6 bases). The CDR3 loop is CASSQVTGPTEAFF. In DNA, the CDR3 is TGCGCCAGCAGCCAAGTTACAGGGCCCACTGAAGCTTTCTTT.